The source of this TCR beta chain is a study of blood T cell repertoires in COVID-19. This clone showed up just a few times. The method was immunoSEQ multiplex PCR; TCRdb's version includes in-frame clones alone and lacks a portion of them. The table lists around 280,000 clones, around 84% of them singletons. Sequenced: peripheral blood. This sequence was found in an older man with acute or convalescent COVID-19.

The DNA for the CDR3 is TGTGCCATCAATGGACAGACGAACCCGTCAGATACGCAGTATTTT. The encoded protein is CAINGQTNPSDTQYF. The rearrangement joins TRBV10-3 to TRBJ2-3; TRBD1 might be the D (6 bases). Germline CDR1 ENHRY, CDR2 SYGVKD. CDR3 length equals 15 residues. V lost 7 bases and J lost 4, with 18 bases in between.